This T cell receptor beta chain was documented in a study of PD-1 blockade in classical Hodgkin lymphoma. Across the whole study: Intravenous nivolumab at 3 mg/kg was given to patients every 2 weeks. Regarding the study as a whole: The study found that TCR diversity rose significantly by C4D1 in CD4+ but not CD8+ cells.

Sequenced by immunoSEQ multiplex PCR; TCRdb stores in-frame clones only, minus some. The profile shows about 24,000 clones, about four fifths of them singletons. On this clone itself: Its antigen remains unidentified.

This CDR3 region has 15 residues. V was shortened by 1 base and J by 0 bases, with 8 bases between the two germline ends. Germline lookup yields CDR1 LGHNT and CDR2 FRNRAP. Time point described: cycle 4 day 1 (C4D1), after six to seven weeks of nivolumab. Relapse after autologous stem cell transplantation occurred in every patient, and brentuximab vedotin exposure varied. Complete response, partial response or progressive disease was each patient's best response. Material: peripheral blood mononuclear cells (PBMCs), obtained before the fourth cycle of nivolumab. This TCR was recovered from a human donor with classical Hodgkin lymphoma. J is TRBJ2-3 and V is TRBV12-5; weak D call: TRBD2 (6 bases). Here the CDR3 DNA reads TGTGCTAGTGGTTTGGCCGGGGGAAGCACAGATACGCAGTATTTT. Translation: CASGLAGGSTDTQYF. The variable domain in full, with the rest retrieved from reference TRBV12-5 and TRBJ2-3, is DARVTQTPRHKVTEMGQEVTMRCQPILGHNTVFWYRQTMMQGLELLAYFRNRAPLDDSGMPKDRFSAEMPDATLATLKIQPSEPRDSAVYFCASGLAGGSTDTQYFGPGTRLTVL.